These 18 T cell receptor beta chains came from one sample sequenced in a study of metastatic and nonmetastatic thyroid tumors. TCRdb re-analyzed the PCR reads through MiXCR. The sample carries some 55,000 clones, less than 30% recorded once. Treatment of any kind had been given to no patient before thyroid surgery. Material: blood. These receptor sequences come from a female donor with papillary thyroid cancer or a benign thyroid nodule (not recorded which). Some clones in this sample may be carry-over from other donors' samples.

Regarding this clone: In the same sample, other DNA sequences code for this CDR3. The CDR3 sequence: CASSYPGQGNTEAFF. CDR3 bases: TGTGCCAGCAGTTACCCGGGACAGGGAAACACTGAAGCTTTCTTT. The chain links TRBV6-5 to TRBJ1-1; 9 nucleotides align to TRBD1. Germline CDR1 reads MNHEY; CDR2 reads SVGAGI. The CDR3 has 15 residues. The V gene end was trimmed by 2 bases and the J gene end by 2 bases; junction bases not matched to a gene: 3.

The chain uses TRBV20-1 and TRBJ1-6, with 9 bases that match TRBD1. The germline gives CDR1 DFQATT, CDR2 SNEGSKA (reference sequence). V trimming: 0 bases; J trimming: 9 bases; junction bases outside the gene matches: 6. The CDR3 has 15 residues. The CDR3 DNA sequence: TGCAGTGCTAGAGATCTGGGGGACAGGGTTTCACCCCTCCACTTT. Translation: CSARDLGDRVSPLHF.

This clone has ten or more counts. The CDR3, as DNA: TGTGCCAGCACCCAAGATGGGCGGTTGGATCAGCCCCAGCATTTT. It translates to CASTQDGRLDQPQHF. This rearrangement joins TRBV2 to TRBJ1-5; D is undetermined. Germline CDR1 SNHLY, CDR2 FYNNEI. The germline V and J ends were trimmed by 7 bases and 5 bases, with 18 bases remaining between them. The CDR3 totals 15 residues.

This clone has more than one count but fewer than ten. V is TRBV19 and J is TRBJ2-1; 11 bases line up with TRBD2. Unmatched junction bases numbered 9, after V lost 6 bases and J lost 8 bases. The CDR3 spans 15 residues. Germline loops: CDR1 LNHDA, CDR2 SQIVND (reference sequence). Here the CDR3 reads CASRLAGGPGYEQFF. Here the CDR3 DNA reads TGTGCCAGTAGGTTAGCGGGAGGGCCTGGGTATGAGCAGTTCTTC.

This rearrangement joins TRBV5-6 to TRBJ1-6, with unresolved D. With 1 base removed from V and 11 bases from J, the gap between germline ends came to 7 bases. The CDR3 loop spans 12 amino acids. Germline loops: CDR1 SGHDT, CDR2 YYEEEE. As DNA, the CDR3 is TGTGCCAGCAGCTTGAAGGGAGCACCCCTCCACTTT. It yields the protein CASSLKGAPLHF.

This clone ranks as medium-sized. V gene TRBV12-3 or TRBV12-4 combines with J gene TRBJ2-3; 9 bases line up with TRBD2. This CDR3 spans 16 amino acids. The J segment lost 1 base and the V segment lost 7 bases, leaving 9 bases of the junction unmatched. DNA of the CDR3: TGTGCCAGCACCCCGTGGGCGGGAGGGGGCACAGATACGCAGTATTTT. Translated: CASTPWAGGGTDTQYF.

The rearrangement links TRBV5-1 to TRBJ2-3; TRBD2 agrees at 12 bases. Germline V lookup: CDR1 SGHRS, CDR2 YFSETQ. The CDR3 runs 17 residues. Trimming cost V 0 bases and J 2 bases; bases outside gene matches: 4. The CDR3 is CASSLGSSGRATDTQYF. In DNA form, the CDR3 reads TGCGCCAGCAGCTTGGGGTCTAGCGGGAGGGCCACAGATACGCAGTATTTT.

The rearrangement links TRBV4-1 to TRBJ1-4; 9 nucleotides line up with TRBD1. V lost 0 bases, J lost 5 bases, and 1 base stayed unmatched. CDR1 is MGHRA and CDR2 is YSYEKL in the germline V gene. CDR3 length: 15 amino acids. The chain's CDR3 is CASSQDGTGNEKLFF. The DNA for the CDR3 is TGCGCCAGCAGCCAAGACGGGACAGGGAATGAAAAACTGTTTTTT.

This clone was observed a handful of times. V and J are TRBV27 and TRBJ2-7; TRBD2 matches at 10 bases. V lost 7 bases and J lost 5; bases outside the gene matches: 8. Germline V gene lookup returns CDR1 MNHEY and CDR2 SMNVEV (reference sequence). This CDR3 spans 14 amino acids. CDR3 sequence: CASIPLAGYDEQYF. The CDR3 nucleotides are TGTGCCAGCATTCCACTAGCGGGGTACGACGAGCAGTACTTC.

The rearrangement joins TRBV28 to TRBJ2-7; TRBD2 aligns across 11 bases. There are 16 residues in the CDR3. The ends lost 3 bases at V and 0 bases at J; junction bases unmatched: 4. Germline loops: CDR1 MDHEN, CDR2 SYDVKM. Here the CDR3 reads CASSFLTSGVSYEQYF. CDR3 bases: TGTGCCAGCAGTTTTTTGACTAGCGGGGTCTCCTACGAGCAGTACTTC. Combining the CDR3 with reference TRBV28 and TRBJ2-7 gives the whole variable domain DVKVTQSSRYLVKRTGEKVFLECVQDMDHENMFWYRQDPGLGLRLIYFSYDVKMKEKGDIPEGYSVSREKKERFSLILESASTNQTSMYLCASSFLTSGVSYEQYFGPGTRLTVT.

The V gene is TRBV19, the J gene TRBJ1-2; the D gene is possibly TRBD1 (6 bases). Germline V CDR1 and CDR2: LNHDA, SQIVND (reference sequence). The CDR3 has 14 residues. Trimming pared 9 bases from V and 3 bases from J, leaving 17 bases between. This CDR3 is CASNPFGGHYGYTF. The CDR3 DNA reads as TGTGCCAGCAACCCATTCGGGGGGCACTATGGCTACACCTTC. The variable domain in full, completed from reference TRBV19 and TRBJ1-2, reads DGGITQSPKYLFRKEGQNVTLSCEQNLNHDAMYWYRQDPGQGLRLIYYSQIVNDFQKGDIAEGYSVSREKKESFPLTVTSAQKNPTAFYLCASNPFGGHYGYTFGSGTRLTVV.

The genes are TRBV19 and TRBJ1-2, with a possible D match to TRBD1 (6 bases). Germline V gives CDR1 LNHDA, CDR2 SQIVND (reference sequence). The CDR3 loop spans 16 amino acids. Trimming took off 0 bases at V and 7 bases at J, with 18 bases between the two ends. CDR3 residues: CASSIDLGAQAAGYTF. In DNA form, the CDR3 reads TGTGCCAGTAGTATAGATCTGGGGGCGCAGGCGGCTGGCTACACCTTC.

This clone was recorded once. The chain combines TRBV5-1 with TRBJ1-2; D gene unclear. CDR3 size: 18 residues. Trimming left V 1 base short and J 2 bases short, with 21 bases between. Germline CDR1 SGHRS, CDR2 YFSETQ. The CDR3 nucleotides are TGCGCCAGCAGCTTGCGGTTGGATAAGTCGGCTCCCAACTATGGCTACACCTTC. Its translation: CASSLRLDKSAPNYGYTF.

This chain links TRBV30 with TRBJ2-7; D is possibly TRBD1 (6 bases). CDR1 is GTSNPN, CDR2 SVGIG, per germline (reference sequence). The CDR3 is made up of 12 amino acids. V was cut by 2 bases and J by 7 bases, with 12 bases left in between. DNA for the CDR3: TGTGCCTGGAGTCACACAGGGTTAGAGCAGTACTTC. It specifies CAWSHTGLEQYF. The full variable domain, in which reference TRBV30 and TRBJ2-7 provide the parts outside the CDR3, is SQTIHQWPATLVQPVGSPLSLECTVEGTSNPNLYWYRQAAGRGLQLLFYSVGIGQISSEVPQNLSASRPQDRQFILSSKKLLLSDSGFYLCAWSHTGLEQYFGPGTRLTVT.

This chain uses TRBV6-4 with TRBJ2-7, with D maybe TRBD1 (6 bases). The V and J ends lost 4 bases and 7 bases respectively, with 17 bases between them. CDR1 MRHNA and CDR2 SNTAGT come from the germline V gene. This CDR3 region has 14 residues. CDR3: CASSADTGSQEQYF. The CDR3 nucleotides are TGTGCCAGCAGTGCCGATACAGGGTCGCAGGAGCAGTACTTC.

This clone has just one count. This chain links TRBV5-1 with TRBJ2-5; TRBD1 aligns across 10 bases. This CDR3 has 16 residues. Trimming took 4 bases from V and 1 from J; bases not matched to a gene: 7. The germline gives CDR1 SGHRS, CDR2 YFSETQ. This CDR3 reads CASSHGTGDGQETQYF. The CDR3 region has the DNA TGCGCCAGCAGCCACGGGACAGGGGACGGCCAAGAGACCCAGTACTTC.

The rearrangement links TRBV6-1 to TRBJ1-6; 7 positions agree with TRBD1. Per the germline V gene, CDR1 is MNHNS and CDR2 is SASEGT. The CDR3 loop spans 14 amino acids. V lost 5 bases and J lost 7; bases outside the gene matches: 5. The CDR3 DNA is TGTGCCAGCAGTCGGGGGACAGAGAATTCACCCCTCCACTTT. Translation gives CASSRGTENSPLHF.

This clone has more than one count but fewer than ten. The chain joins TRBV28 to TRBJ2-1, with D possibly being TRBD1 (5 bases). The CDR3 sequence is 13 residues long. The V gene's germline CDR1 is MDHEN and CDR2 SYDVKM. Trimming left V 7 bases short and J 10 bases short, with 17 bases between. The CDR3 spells CASIQGKGDEQFF. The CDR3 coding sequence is TGTGCCAGCATCCAGGGAAAAGGCGACGAGCAGTTCTTC.